This T cell receptor beta chain was captured by sequencing in a study of T cell changes during pregnancy in multiple sclerosis. This CDR3 is 16 amino acids long. V dropped 2 bases and J dropped 1 base, with 14 bases sitting between them. Germline CDR1 reads MNHEY; CDR2 reads SVGAGI. The assay was immunoSEQ multiplex PCR, and TCRdb's table has in-frame clones only and misses some. The table records 45,000 to 60,000 clones, about 91% of them present only once. The rearrangement joins TRBV6-5 to TRBJ2-5, with D possibly being TRBD1 (6 bases). This sequence was found in a female donor in good health, enrolled as a control in a pregnancy study. This specimen was peripheral blood, taken after pregnancy. CDR3 region: CASSYAFTGLQETQYF. The CDR3 coding sequence is TGTGCCAGCAGTTACGCTTTCACAGGGCTCCAAGAGACCCAGTACTTC.